These 20 T cell receptor beta chains share one sample of origin, sequenced in a study of T cell repertoires in cytomegalovirus infection. TCRdb reanalysed the reads using MiXCR and keeps one entry per CDR3 protein. The sample records almost 500,000 distinct CDR3 sequences, around 10% being singletons. The sequenced sample consisted of PBMCs. The receptors were sampled from a human donor in good health (CMV status not recorded). Some clones in this sample may be carry-over from other donors' samples.

This clonotype was counted a few times. The chain couples TRBV12-3 or TRBV12-4 to TRBJ1-1; a weak D match, TRBD1 (6 bases). The CDR3 has 13 residues. The V end lost 7 bases, the J end lost 7 bases, and 16 bases lay between the germline ends. CDR3 residues: CASTLGGLGEAFF. The CDR3 nucleotides are TGTGCCAGCACCCTGGGGGGCCTGGGTGAAGCTTTCTTT.

V usage is TRBV20-1 and J usage is TRBJ2-7; maybe TRBD1 (6 bases). Germline CDR1 reads DFQATT; CDR2 reads SNEGSKA (reference sequence). The CDR3 covers 14 residues. V was trimmed by 0 bases and J by 2 bases, leaving 11 bases between them. This CDR3 is CSARDPRGPYEQYF. CDR3 coding DNA: TGCAGTGCTAGAGATCCCAGGGGCCCCTACGAGCAGTACTTC.

J is TRBJ2-1 and V is TRBV2; D might be TRBD1 (5 bases). Trimming took off 2 bases at V and 4 bases at J, with 21 bases between the two ends. Germline V CDR1 and CDR2: SNHLY, FYNNEI. This CDR3 is 18 amino acids long. The CDR3 reads CASSESVIGQGSYNEQFF. The CDR3 DNA reads as TGTGCCAGCAGTGAAAGTGTCATAGGGCAGGGATCTTACAATGAGCAGTTCTTC.

This clonotype was seen ten or more times. The rearrangement joins TRBV7-2 to TRBJ2-1, with D possibly TRBD2 on 7 matching bases. V was trimmed by 1 base and J by 1 base, leaving 11 bases between them. The CDR3 contains 16 residues. Germline-derived CDR1 and CDR2 are SGHTA and FQGNSA. The CDR3 DNA reads TGTGCCAGCAGCTTAGTGAGGGGGGGTTCCTACAATGAGCAGTTCTTC. It codes for CASSLVRGGSYNEQFF.

This clonotype was seen many times. V gene TRBV28 combines with J gene TRBJ2-3; D is unclear. Trimming pared 4 bases from V and 5 bases from J, leaving 7 bases between. The CDR3 sequence is 12 residues long. Germline assignment: CDR1 MDHEN and CDR2 SYDVKM. The CDR3 sequence: CASSSNGDTQYF. In DNA form, the CDR3 reads TGTGCCAGCAGTTCCAATGGAGATACGCAGTATTTT.

This clonotype was counted many times. CDR3 sequence: CASSLRAAEQYF. DNA for the CDR3: TGTGCCAGCAGCCTGAGGGCTGCAGAGCAGTACTTC. The rearrangement joins TRBV7-8 to TRBJ2-7; D is possibly TRBD2 (5 bases). CDR1 is SGHVS, CDR2 FQNEAQ, per germline. V gave up 5 bases and J gave up 7 bases, with 12 bases separating them. CDR3 length: 12 residues.

This clonotype was seen repeatedly, ten times or more. The chain employs TRBV28 and TRBJ2-5; TRBD2 aligns across 9 bases. Germline CDR1 reads MDHEN; CDR2 reads SYDVKM. This CDR3 contains 18 residues. V trimming: 5 bases; J trimming: 3 bases; junction bases outside the gene matches: 16. In DNA, the CDR3 is TGTGCCAGCAGTCCCCCTAGCGGGACCTGGGTATGGAAAGAGACCCAGTACTTC. It yields the protein CASSPPSGTWVWKETQYF.

This clonotype was counted ten times or more. The chain is built from TRBV19 and TRBJ2-2; TRBD1 might be the D (6 bases). Germline-derived CDR1 and CDR2 are LNHDA and SQIVND (reference sequence). The CDR3 spans 13 residues. V lost 10 bases to trimming and J lost 3 bases, with 12 bases between them. In nucleotides, the CDR3 is TGTGCCACCAGGACAGATTACACCGGGGAGCTGTTTTTT. It encodes CATRTDYTGELFF.

This clonotype has ten or more counts. The chain carries TRBV28 and TRBJ1-4; the match to TRBD1 covers 9 bases. CDR1 MDHEN and CDR2 SYDVKM come from the germline V gene. This CDR3 has 15 residues. The junction had 9 bases not matched to a gene; V was cut back by 8 bases and J by 5 bases. The CDR3 is CASSPTGQGNEKLFF. CDR3 DNA sequence: TGTGCCAGCTCCCCCACGGGACAGGGAAATGAAAAACTGTTTTTT.

This clonotype was counted a few times. CDR3 in DNA: TGTGCCAGCAGTTACACCAATGAAGCTTTCTTT. Encoded protein: CASSYTNEAFF. The V and J genes are TRBV6-6 and TRBJ1-1; no clear D. CDR3 length: 11 amino acids. Germline-derived CDR1 and CDR2 are MNHNY and SVGAGI (reference sequence). Trimming cost V 2 bases and J 7 bases, with 5 bases left between them.

V and J are TRBV7-9 and TRBJ1-4, with TRBD1 identical over 9 bases. The junction had 4 bases not matched to a gene; V was cut back by 4 bases and J by 7 bases. The CDR3 runs to 14 residues. The germline V gene has CDR1 SEHNR and CDR2 FQNEAQ (reference sequence). CDR3 coding DNA: TGTGCCAGCAGCTCAGGGACAGGGAGTGAAAAACTGTTTTTT. As protein: CASSSGTGSEKLFF.

This clonotype came up many times. V gene TRBV12-3 or TRBV12-4 combines with J gene TRBJ1-3; no definite D call. Trimming cost V 6 bases and J 0 bases, with 0 bases left between them. This CDR3 is 11 amino acids long. The CDR3 region is CASSSGNTIYF. CDR3 nucleotide sequence: TGTGCCAGCAGCTCTGGAAACACCATATATTTT.

This clonotype was detected many times. The chain recombines TRBV6-6 with TRBJ1-5, with 7 bases that match TRBD1. CDR1 is MNHNY, CDR2 SVGAGI, per germline (reference sequence). This CDR3 spans 16 amino acids. Germline trimming cut 4 bases from V and 2 bases from J; bases unmatched to any gene: 8. CDR3 protein: CASSSGTGTGNQPQHF. The CDR3 nucleotides are TGTGCCAGCAGTTCTGGGACCGGGACAGGCAATCAGCCCCAGCATTTT.

This clonotype was seen only a few times. This sequence joins TRBV13 and TRBJ2-5; TRBD2 is a possible D gene (7 bases). V was clipped by 5 bases and J by 2 bases, with 18 bases between them. CDR3 length: 16 amino acids. Germline CDR1 and CDR2: PRHDT and FYEKMQ (reference sequence). This CDR3 reads CASSGRGRGTQETQYF. The CDR3 DNA reads as TGTGCCAGCAGCGGTAGAGGGAGGGGGACACAAGAGACCCAGTACTTC.

V gene TRBV29-1 combines with J gene TRBJ2-1; D is perhaps TRBD1 (6 bases). There are 14 residues in the CDR3. Germline CDR1 and CDR2: SQVTM and ANQGSEA. V lost 7 bases, J lost 1 base, and 14 bases lay in between. The chain's CDR3 is CSALEQGSYNEQFF. Written as DNA, the CDR3 is TGCAGCGCCCTTGAACAGGGATCCTACAATGAGCAGTTCTTC.

This clonotype was found a few times. The V and J genes are TRBV7-9 and TRBJ2-7, with 12 bases matching TRBD2. Germline V gene lookup returns CDR1 SEHNR and CDR2 FQNEAQ (reference sequence). The CDR3 is 14 residues long. V dropped 1 base and J dropped 11; count of bases not matched to a gene: 6. CDR3 coding DNA: TGTGCCAGCAGCTTAGGACTAGCGGGGGCCGGCAAGTACTTC. Amino acid sequence: CASSLGLAGAGKYF.

This clonotype was observed many times. V usage is TRBV19 and J usage is TRBJ2-5; TRBD2 matches at 9 bases. V lost 5 bases, J lost 0 bases, and 7 bases stayed unmatched. CDR1 and CDR2 from the germline V gene are LNHDA and SQIVND (reference sequence). The CDR3 length is 16 residues. The DNA for the CDR3 is TGTGCCAGTAGTTTGGAGACTAGCGGTTACCAAGAGACCCAGTACTTC. Encoded protein: CASSLETSGYQETQYF.

This clonotype occurred a few times. The V and J genes are TRBV20-1 and TRBJ2-7, with D maybe TRBD1 (5 bases). CDR3 size: 14 residues. The germline gives CDR1 DFQATT, CDR2 SNEGSKA (reference sequence). V lost 3 bases and J 2 bases, leaving 14 bases between the germline ends. The CDR3 region has the DNA TGCAGTGCTAGTCTGGCAGGGCGCCCCTACGAGCAGTACTTC. Encoded protein: CSASLAGRPYEQYF.

V gene TRBV5-4 combines with J gene TRBJ2-1; D possibly uses TRBD1 or TRBD2 (5 bases each). The CDR3 runs 16 residues. Trimming left V 3 bases short and J 8 bases short, with 21 bases between. Germline values: CDR1 SGHNT, CDR2 YYREEE (reference sequence). The CDR3 spells CASSSKSRDPFHEQFF. DNA for the CDR3: TGTGCCAGCAGCTCTAAGAGCAGGGACCCCTTCCATGAGCAGTTCTTC.

Points on this clonotype: This may arise from a read error, as a much more abundant clone is one base away. J is TRBJ1-6 and V is TRBV2, with D unresolved. This CDR3 has 15 amino acids. In germline, CDR1 is SNHLY, CDR2 FYNNEI. Written as DNA, the CDR3 is TGTGTCAGCAGTGACCTCCGTGCCTATAATTCACCCCTCCACTTT. Translated: CVSSDLRAYNSPLHF. Variable domain in full (rest from reference TRBV2 and TRBJ1-6): EPEVTQTPSHQVTQMGQEVILRCVPISNHLYFYWYRQILGQKVEFLVSFYNNEISEKSEIFDDQFSVERPDGSNFTLKIRSTKLEDSAMYFCVSSDLRAYNSPLHFGNGTRLTVT.